These 9 T cell receptor beta chains were all obtained from the same sample, sequenced in a study of blood T cell repertoires in COVID-19. Assay used: immunoSEQ multiplex PCR; TCRdb lists only in-frame clones, some missing. The sample has under 40,000 clones, 85% to 90% seen once. The specimen was peripheral blood. These receptor sequences come from a man between 50 and 59 years old with active or convalescent COVID-19.

The chain uses TRBV9 and TRBJ1-2; 9 bases map to TRBD1. CDR3 size: 16 residues. Trimming removed 4 bases from V and 6 bases from J; junction bases left unmatched: 13. The germline V gene has CDR1 SGDLS and CDR2 YYNGEE. The CDR3 region is CASSQRPAGTGNGYTF. CDR3 sequence (DNA): TGTGCCAGCAGCCAACGCCCTGCCGGGACAGGGAATGGCTACACCTTC.

The J gene is TRBJ1-1, the V gene TRBV28, with D unclear. Germline V gene sequence: CDR1 MDHEN, CDR2 SYDVKM. The CDR3 length is 14 residues. With 6 bases removed from V and 1 base from J, the gap between germline ends came to 12 bases. DNA of the CDR3: TGTGCCAGCAGCCCCGGTGGGCGGAACACTGAAGCTTTCTTT. As protein: CASSPGGRNTEAFF.

The V call is TRBV18, the J call TRBJ2-4, with D unresolved. Germline assignment: CDR1 KGHSH and CDR2 LQKENI. The CDR3 loop spans 16 amino acids. The V end lost 3 bases, the J end lost 0 bases, and 12 bases lay between the germline ends. The CDR3 loop is CASSPPGRTAKNIQYF. CDR3 sequence (DNA): TGTGCCAGCTCACCGCCAGGCCGAACAGCCAAAAACATTCAGTACTTC.

V gene TRBV27 combines with J gene TRBJ1-4; tentative D call: TRBD1 (6 bases). The CDR3 is made up of 17 amino acids. Germline CDR1 MNHEY, CDR2 SMNVEV (reference sequence). V shed 4 bases and J shed 13 bases, with 28 bases lying between them. This chain's CDR3 is CASSSQTGPFTASGLFF. The CDR3, as DNA: TGTGCCAGCAGTTCGCAGACAGGACCGTTCACCGCGTCGGGACTGTTTTTT.

The chain employs TRBV3-1 (or the pseudogene TRBV3-2) and TRBJ1-3; D ambiguous. V lost 4 bases to trimming and J lost 4 bases, with 5 bases between them. From germline, CDR1 is LGHDT and CDR2 YNNKEL (reference sequence). The CDR3 has 12 amino acids. The CDR3 DNA reads TGTGCCAGCAGCCCGAGGGGAAACACCATATATTTT. Its protein product is CASSPRGNTIYF.

CDR3 coding DNA: TGTGCCACCCGAGGACAGGACTACTACGAGCAGTACTTC. It encodes CATRGQDYYEQYF. The rearrangement links TRBV12-3 or TRBV12-4 to TRBJ2-7; possible D gene TRBD1, 7 bases. V lost 10 bases to trimming and J lost 3 bases, with 16 bases between them. The CDR3 covers 13 residues.

The genes are TRBV5-1 and TRBJ1-1; 9 bases are shared with TRBD1. Per the germline V gene, CDR1 is SGHRS and CDR2 is YFSETQ. The CDR3 extends over 15 amino acids. Trimming took 4 bases from V and 6 from J; bases not matched to a gene: 10. CDR3 nucleotides: TGCGCCAGCAGCAGCCGGGACAGGGCCACGTCTGAAGCTTTCTTT. Translating it yields CASSSRDRATSEAFF.

This clone has just a few counts. This chain's CDR3 is CASSPRRTSGRASYEQYF. CDR3 sequence (DNA): TGTGCCAGCTCACCACGCCGGACTAGCGGGAGGGCCTCCTACGAGCAGTACTTC. The chain employs TRBV18 and TRBJ2-7; 15 bases agree with TRBD2. V shed 1 base and J 0 bases; nucleotides not matched to a gene: 4. This CDR3 has 18 amino acids. In germline, CDR1 is KGHSH, CDR2 LQKENI.

The chain couples TRBV28 to TRBJ2-6; D gene uncertain. The CDR3 runs 14 residues. Germline V gene data show CDR1 as MDHEN and CDR2 as SYDVKM. The V end lost 8 bases, the J end lost 0 bases, and 8 bases lay between the germline ends. The CDR3 loop is CASRVVSGANVLTF. The CDR3 coding sequence is TGTGCCAGCCGGGTTGTCTCTGGGGCCAACGTCCTGACTTTC.